The 15 T cell receptor beta chains given below trace back to one sample, sequenced in a study of blood T cell repertoires in COVID-19. Repertoires were generated with immunoSEQ multiplex PCR, while TCRdb's copy carries only in-frame clones and drops some. The sample records roughly 330,000 clones, around 88% being singletons. Sequencing was done on a sample of peripheral blood. These receptors originate from a woman aged 45 to 65 with acute or convalescent COVID-19.

The genes are TRBV12-5 and TRBJ2-5; possibly TRBD1 for D (5 bases). Per germline, CDR1 LGHNT and CDR2 FRNRAP. V shed 6 bases and J shed 0 bases, with 8 bases lying between them. CDR3 length: 13 amino acids. The CDR3 sequence: CASGTTDQETQYF. For the CDR3, the DNA is TGTGCTAGTGGGACGACAGACCAAGAGACCCAGTACTTC.

The CDR3 DNA reads TGTGCCAGCAGCTTACCTGGGCAGGGCCTGTTCTTC. Protein product: CASSLPGQGLFF. The chain has TRBV7-6 and TRBJ2-1, with TRBD1 as a possible D gene (5 bases). Trimming took off 2 bases at V and 15 bases at J, with 14 bases between the two ends. In germline, CDR1 is SGHVS, CDR2 FNYEAQ. This CDR3 region has 12 residues.

This clone was detected a few times. V and J are TRBV7-3 and TRBJ2-2; D possibly corresponds to TRBD2 (6 bases). V was pared by 2 bases and J by 4 bases, with 14 bases between. From germline, CDR1 is SGHTA and CDR2 FQGTGA. The CDR3 covers 16 residues. In DNA form, the CDR3 reads TGTGCCAGCAGCTTATCCGGGACTCTAGGCACCGGGGAGCTGTTTTTT. Translation gives CASSLSGTLGTGELFF.

This chain joins TRBV2 and TRBJ2-7, with D possibly matching TRBD2 (6 bases). This CDR3 has 13 amino acids. Germline loops: CDR1 SNHLY, CDR2 FYNNEI. The germline V and J ends were trimmed by 5 bases and 6 bases, with 14 bases remaining between them. CDR3 DNA: TGTGCCAGCAGTACGGAACCGGAGGGCGAGCAGTACTTC. Residues: CASSTEPEGEQYF.

The chain joins TRBV9 to TRBJ2-3; TRBD2 aligns across 12 bases. After removal of 4 bases from V and 5 bases from J, the junction contained 11 bases not matched to a gene. This CDR3 spans 17 amino acids. CDR1 is SGDLS, CDR2 YYNGEE, per germline. CDR3 sequence reads: CASSLQTSGSILDTQYF. CDR3 nucleotide sequence: TGTGCCAGCAGCCTCCAGACTAGCGGGAGTATCCTAGATACGCAGTATTTT.

V usage is TRBV7-2 and J usage is TRBJ2-7; D is perhaps TRBD2 (6 bases). This CDR3 has 14 amino acids. Trimming removed 5 bases from V and 7 bases from J, with 18 bases in between. The germline CDR1 and CDR2 sequences are SGHTA and FQGNSA. The CDR3 loop is CASSPGGVRVEQYV. The CDR3 nucleotides are TGTGCCAGCAGCCCCGGGGGTGTGAGGGTTGAGCAGTACGTC.

This chain uses TRBV6-2 or TRBV6-3 with TRBJ2-1, with D perhaps matching TRBD2 (6 bases). CDR1 MNHEY and CDR2 SVGEGT come from the germline V gene. The CDR3 length is 16 residues. V was pared by 5 bases and J by 8 bases, with 22 bases between. CDR3 DNA sequence: TGTGCCAGCAGTCCCCAACCCGGGAGTATTATCCATGAGCAGTTCTTC. Protein: CASSPQPGSIIHEQFF.

V is TRBV5-6 and J is TRBJ2-5; possible D gene TRBD2, 6 bases. The CDR3 sequence is 14 residues long. Trimming took 3 bases from V and 3 from J, leaving 12 bases between them. Germline-derived CDR1 and CDR2 are SGHDT and YYEEEE. CDR3 loop: CASSSGTSKETQYF. The DNA of the CDR3 is TGTGCCAGCAGCTCCGGGACTTCTAAAGAGACCCAGTACTTC.

The CDR3 sequence: CASSQEQGADGTDTQYF. The CDR3 nucleotides read TGTGCCAGCAGCCAAGAACAGGGGGCGGACGGCACAGATACGCAGTATTTT. This chain links TRBV16 with TRBJ2-3, with 9 nucleotides matching TRBD1. This CDR3 is built from 17 residues. Germline CDR1 is KGHSY and CDR2 is FQNENV. The V gene end was trimmed by 2 bases and the J gene end by 1 base; junction bases not matched to a gene: 7. The full variable domain, completed using reference TRBV16 and TRBJ2-3, is GEEVAQTPKHLVRGEGQKAKLYCAPIKGHSYVFWYQQVLKNEFKFLISFQNENVFDETGMPKERFSAKCLPNSPCSLEIQATKLEDSAVYFCASSQEQGADGTDTQYFGPGTRLTVL.

The chain links TRBV5-1 to TRBJ2-5; TRBD2 is a possible D gene (5 bases). The CDR3 is 13 residues long. The germline V and J ends were trimmed by 7 bases and 1 base, with 11 bases remaining between them. The germline CDR1 and CDR2 sequences are SGHRS and YFSETQ. CDR3 sequence reads: CASEREPQETQYF. CDR3 in DNA: TGCGCCAGCGAACGGGAACCCCAAGAGACCCAGTACTTC.

A single count supports this clone. J is TRBJ2-1 and V is TRBV3-1 (or the pseudogene TRBV3-2); tentatively, D is TRBD2 (6 bases). V was shortened by 2 bases and J by 6 bases, with 11 bases between the two germline ends. The germline CDR1 and CDR2 sequences are LGHDT and YNNKEL (reference sequence). The CDR3 has 14 amino acids. CDR3 nucleotide sequence: TGTGCCAGCAGCCAACTAGCGATCGGCAATGAGCAGTTCTTC. It specifies CASSQLAIGNEQFF.

This clone was counted a few times. CDR3 nucleotides: TGTGCCAGCAGTGGGCCCGGGACTAGCGGGTACAATGAGCAGTTCTTC. Protein sequence: CASSGPGTSGYNEQFF. The chain employs TRBV6-1 and TRBJ2-1, with 12 bases that match TRBD2. This CDR3 has 16 residues. V gave up 4 bases and J gave up 4 bases; unmatched junction bases: 5. CDR1 and CDR2 from the germline V gene are MNHNS and SASEGT.

This chain links TRBV6-5 with TRBJ1-2, with D perhaps matching TRBD1 (6 bases). V gave up 6 bases and J gave up 2 bases, with 7 bases separating them. There are 12 residues in the CDR3. Germline V gene lookup returns CDR1 MNHEY and CDR2 SVGAGI. This chain's CDR3 is CASSDRNYGYTF. In nucleotides, the CDR3 is TGTGCCAGCAGCGACAGGAACTATGGCTACACCTTC.

The V gene is TRBV2, the J gene TRBJ2-5, with 7 bases matching TRBD1. V trimming: 8 bases; J trimming: 5 bases; junction bases outside the gene matches: 17. The CDR3 covers 16 residues. The germline CDR1 and CDR2 sequences are SNHLY and FYNNEI. CDR3: CASRLKKQGMGETQYF. CDR3 in DNA: TGTGCCAGCCGATTAAAAAAACAGGGGATGGGGGAGACCCAGTACTTC.

CDR3 region: CASSSKAGNTEAFF. The DNA of the CDR3 is TGTGCCAGCAGCTCCAAAGCAGGGAACACTGAAGCTTTCTTT. The chain links TRBV9 to TRBJ1-1, with D uncertain. The CDR3 extends over 14 amino acids. CDR1 is SGDLS and CDR2 is YYNGEE in the germline V gene. V lost 4 bases to trimming and J lost 1 base, with 11 bases between them.